Listed below are T cell receptor beta chains from one sample, sequenced in a study of Graves' ophthalmopathy and Graves' hyperthyroidism. TCRdb independently ran MiXCR on the multiplex PCR reads; one entry per CDR3 protein. The sample shows 200,000 to 250,000 distinct CDR3 sequences, around a fifth of them seen only once. Material for sequencing was peripheral blood. The receptors stem from a woman in her fifties or sixties with Graves' ophthalmopathy. Each CDR3 is given with its conserved first and last residue. The D gene is left open where the match is weak. Only part of the rows carry a size: once, few, many, or a class if the clone is expanded.

D gene: TRBD1; clone size: -; V gene: TRBV24-1; J gene: TRBJ1-1; CDR3 DNA: TGTGCCACCAGTGATTCCGGGACAGGACACACTGAAGCTTTCTTT; CDR3 protein: CATSDSGTGHTEAFF
D gene: -; clone size: many; V gene: TRBV12-5; J gene: TRBJ2-7; CDR3 DNA: TGTGCTAGTGGTTCCGGGGACACCGGACCCTACGAGCAGTACTTC; CDR3 protein: CASGSGDTGPYEQYF
D gene: TRBD2; clone size: many; V gene: TRBV6-5; J gene: TRBJ2-5; CDR3 DNA: TGTGCCAGCGGACCTAGCGGGATCACTGAGACCCAGTACTTC; CDR3 protein: CASGPSGITETQYF
D gene: TRBD1; clone size: many; V gene: TRBV12-3/TRBV12-4; J gene: TRBJ2-7; CDR3 DNA: TGTGCCAGCAGCCGGGACAGGTCGCGCGAGCAGTACTTC; CDR3 protein: CASSRDRSREQYF
D gene: -; clone size: -; V gene: TRBV4-2; J gene: TRBJ2-2; CDR3 DNA: TGTGCCAGCAGCCAAGATCAGTATGGGACCGGGGAGCTGTTTTTT; CDR3 protein: CASSQDQYGTGELFF
D gene: TRBD1; clone size: -; V gene: TRBV28; J gene: TRBJ2-5; CDR3 DNA: TGTGCCAGCAGCTCGACAGGGGGCGATGAGACCCAGTACTTC; CDR3 protein: CASSSTGGDETQYF
D gene: TRBD1; clone size: many; V gene: TRBV28; J gene: TRBJ1-5; CDR3 DNA: TGTGCCAGCACCGTTCGACAGGGGGCAGGTGGAAATCAGCCCCAGCATTTT; CDR3 protein: CASTVRQGAGGNQPQHF
D gene: -; clone size: many; V gene: TRBV2; J gene: TRBJ1-6; CDR3 DNA: TGTGCCAGCAGGCGAGGGAATTCACCCCTCCACTTT; CDR3 protein: CASRRGNSPLHF
D gene: -; clone size: many; V gene: TRBV6-5; J gene: TRBJ1-1; CDR3 DNA: TGTGCCAGCAGTTACGAGGGCCCTGAAGCTTTCTTT; CDR3 protein: CASSYEGPEAFF
D gene: TRBD2; clone size: few; V gene: TRBV27; J gene: TRBJ2-7; CDR3 DNA: TGTGCCAGCAGTATCGGGACTAGCGGGATCTACGAGCAGTACTTC; CDR3 protein: CASSIGTSGIYEQYF
D gene: -; clone size: once; V gene: TRBV30; J gene: TRBJ1-2; CDR3 DNA: TGTGCCTGGAGTGAAGGGGAGGAAGAAGGCTACACCTTC; CDR3 protein: CAWSEGEEEGYTF
D gene: TRBD1; clone size: many; V gene: TRBV2; J gene: TRBJ1-2; CDR3 DNA: TGTGCCACCACAGGGGTTGGGTATGGCTACACCTTC; CDR3 protein: CATTGVGYGYTF
D gene: -; clone size: -; V gene: TRBV7-2; J gene: TRBJ2-7; CDR3 DNA: TGTGCCAGCAGCTTATTGGACGAATCCTACGAGCAGTACTTC; CDR3 protein: CASSLLDESYEQYF
D gene: -; clone size: -; V gene: TRBV12-3/TRBV12-4; J gene: TRBJ1-5; CDR3 DNA: TGTGCCAGCAAAGAGACAGGCTTGAAACCCCAGCATTTT; CDR3 protein: CASKETGLKPQHF
D gene: -; clone size: many; V gene: TRBV2; J gene: TRBJ2-7; CDR3 DNA: TGTGCCAGCAGTGATGGGACTGAAGAGCAGTACTTC; CDR3 protein: CASSDGTEEQYF
D gene: -; clone size: many; V gene: TRBV19; J gene: TRBJ2-7; CDR3 DNA: TGTGCCAGTAGTATAGGGCGAGGAGGTCCCTACGAGCAGTACTTC; CDR3 protein: CASSIGRGGPYEQYF
D gene: -; clone size: many; V gene: TRBV7-9; J gene: TRBJ2-7; CDR3 DNA: TGTGCCAGCAGCTTAGAACAGAATTGGTACTTC; CDR3 protein: CASSLEQNWYF
D gene: TRBD1; clone size: many; V gene: TRBV28; J gene: TRBJ1-2; CDR3 DNA: TGTGCCAGCAGTTTAGACAGGGTTGGTGGCTACACCTTC; CDR3 protein: CASSLDRVGGYTF
D gene: -; clone size: -; V gene: TRBV12-3/TRBV12-4; J gene: TRBJ1-2; CDR3 DNA: TGTGCCAGCAGCTTAGCTGGTATAAACAGGGACCAGGGCTATGGCTACACCTTC; CDR3 protein: CASSLAGINRDQGYGYTF
D gene: TRBD1; clone size: many; V gene: TRBV12-3/TRBV12-4; J gene: TRBJ1-5; CDR3 DNA: TGTGCCAGCACCCTCGCGACAGGGGGGACCAATCAGCCCCAGCATTTT; CDR3 protein: CASTLATGGTNQPQHF
D gene: -; clone size: -; V gene: TRBV5-1; J gene: TRBJ1-1; CDR3 DNA: TGCGCCAGCAGCACAGGGACATTGGACACTGAAGCTTTCTTT; CDR3 protein: CASSTGTLDTEAFF
D gene: -; clone size: many; V gene: TRBV11-1; J gene: TRBJ2-7; CDR3 DNA: TGTGCCAGCAGCTTAGCGCGCGGGATGGGCCCGGGAAACGAGCAGTACTTC; CDR3 protein: CASSLARGMGPGNEQYF
D gene: TRBD1; clone size: few; V gene: TRBV9; J gene: TRBJ1-2; CDR3 DNA: TGTGCCAGCAGCGCCGGGACAGGGGAAATGGGGGGCTACACCTTC; CDR3 protein: CASSAGTGEMGGYTF
D gene: -; clone size: many; V gene: TRBV30; J gene: TRBJ1-5; CDR3 DNA: TGTGCCTGGAGTGTAACCAGCAATCAGCCCCAGCATTTT; CDR3 protein: CAWSVTSNQPQHF
D gene: TRBD1; clone size: -; V gene: TRBV12-3/TRBV12-4; J gene: TRBJ2-2; CDR3 DNA: TGTGTCAGCAGTTTCAGGGACAGGAGGACCGGGGAGCTGTTTTTT; CDR3 protein: CVSSFRDRRTGELFF
D gene: TRBD2; clone size: many; V gene: TRBV19; J gene: TRBJ2-3; CDR3 DNA: TGTGCCAGTAGTATGAGACTAGCGGTAGGACTCACAGATACGCAGTATTTT; CDR3 protein: CASSMRLAVGLTDTQYF
D gene: -; clone size: many; V gene: TRBV7-2; J gene: TRBJ2-5; CDR3 DNA: TGTGCCAGCAGCTTACCCTCAGGGGCCGGGGAGACCCAGTACTTC; CDR3 protein: CASSLPSGAGETQYF
D gene: -; clone size: many; V gene: TRBV27; J gene: TRBJ2-6; CDR3 DNA: TGTGCCAGCAGCGGCCGGGCGGCCACGGAAGGGGCCAACGTCCTGACTTTC; CDR3 protein: CASSGRAATEGANVLTF
D gene: TRBD1; clone size: many; V gene: TRBV6-1; J gene: TRBJ1-1; CDR3 DNA: TGTGCCAGCATTCCTACCAGGGGGACGAACACTGAAGCTTTCTTT; CDR3 protein: CASIPTRGTNTEAFF
D gene: -; clone size: -; V gene: TRBV3-1; J gene: TRBJ1-1; CDR3 DNA: TGTGCCAGCAGGTTTCAGTCTGAAGCTTTCTTT; CDR3 protein: CASRFQSEAFF
D gene: -; clone size: many; V gene: TRBV6-1; J gene: TRBJ1-2; CDR3 DNA: TGTGCCAGCAGTGAACCGGCTACAGGGAAGGGTGGCTACACCTTC; CDR3 protein: CASSEPATGKGGYTF
D gene: TRBD1; clone size: -; V gene: TRBV28; J gene: TRBJ1-2; CDR3 DNA: TGTGCCAGCAGTATAATTCCGGGACAGGGCTATGGCTACACCTTC; CDR3 protein: CASSIIPGQGYGYTF
D gene: -; clone size: many; V gene: TRBV6-2/TRBV6-3; J gene: TRBJ1-5; CDR3 DNA: TGTGCCAGCAGACGACACGGAGAGCAGCCCCAGCATTTT; CDR3 protein: CASRRHGEQPQHF
D gene: -; clone size: many; V gene: TRBV20-1; J gene: TRBJ2-7; CDR3 DNA: TGCAGTGCTGAGGGCGGGTACAGACCCTACGAGCAGTACTTC; CDR3 protein: CSAEGGYRPYEQYF
D gene: -; clone size: many; V gene: TRBV20-1; J gene: TRBJ1-5; CDR3 DNA: TGCAGTGCACGAATGACAGATCAGCCCCAGCATTTT; CDR3 protein: CSARMTDQPQHF
D gene: TRBD2; clone size: many; V gene: TRBV12-3/TRBV12-4; J gene: TRBJ2-5; CDR3 DNA: TGTGCCAGCAGCGCAGGGACTAACCAAGAGACCCAGTACTTC; CDR3 protein: CASSAGTNQETQYF
D gene: -; clone size: many; V gene: TRBV28; J gene: TRBJ2-5; CDR3 DNA: TGTGCCAGCAGTTTATATCGTAGCGCTACCAGCAGAGAGACCCAGTACTTC; CDR3 protein: CASSLYRSATSRETQYF
D gene: TRBD1; clone size: many; V gene: TRBV20-1; J gene: TRBJ2-2; CDR3 DNA: TGCAGTGCTAGACGGTCGGGACAGGCGAACACCGGGGAGCTGTTTTTT; CDR3 protein: CSARRSGQANTGELFF
D gene: -; clone size: many; V gene: TRBV7-6; J gene: TRBJ2-7; CDR3 DNA: TGTGCCAGCAGCCTACGGGACGCCGGCGAGCAGTACTTC; CDR3 protein: CASSLRDAGEQYF
D gene: -; clone size: few; V gene: TRBV7-9; J gene: TRBJ2-2; CDR3 DNA: TGTGCCAGCAGCTCCCGGGGGAGAAACACCGGGGAGCTGTTTTTT; CDR3 protein: CASSSRGRNTGELFF
D gene: -; clone size: many; V gene: TRBV20-1; J gene: TRBJ1-1; CDR3 DNA: TGCAGTGCTAGAGCCCCCCTCACTGAAGCTTTCTTT; CDR3 protein: CSARAPLTEAFF
D gene: -; clone size: many; V gene: TRBV12-3/TRBV12-4; J gene: TRBJ2-5; CDR3 DNA: TGTGCCAGCAGTTTAAGCCCCCCTTTTTTTGCCAACCTTTCGATGGACACCCAAGAGACCCAGTACTTC; CDR3 protein: CASSLSPPFFANLSMDTQETQYF
D gene: -; clone size: many; V gene: TRBV9; J gene: TRBJ1-6; CDR3 DNA: TGTGCCAGCAGCGTAATGGACGTTAATTCACCCCTCCACTTT; CDR3 protein: CASSVMDVNSPLHF
D gene: TRBD2; clone size: many; V gene: TRBV30; J gene: TRBJ2-7; CDR3 DNA: TGTGCCTGGAGTGGGTGGAGCGGGAGCGAAGAGCAGTACTTC; CDR3 protein: CAWSGWSGSEEQYF
D gene: TRBD2; clone size: many; V gene: TRBV4-1; J gene: TRBJ2-7; CDR3 DNA: TGCGCCAGCAGCCAAGGAGGACTAGCGGGAGGAAGGGACGGCGAGCAGTACTTC; CDR3 protein: CASSQGGLAGGRDGEQYF
D gene: -; clone size: many; V gene: TRBV7-2; J gene: TRBJ1-5; CDR3 DNA: TGTGCCAGCAGCTTACACCTTGGAAAGAATCAGCCCCAGCATTTT; CDR3 protein: CASSLHLGKNQPQHF
D gene: -; clone size: few; V gene: TRBV5-1; J gene: TRBJ2-5; CDR3 DNA: TGCGCCAGCAGCTCCTACTCAGGGGGGGAAGAGACCCAGTACTTC; CDR3 protein: CASSSYSGGEETQYF
D gene: -; clone size: -; V gene: TRBV27; J gene: TRBJ1-1; CDR3 DNA: TGTGCCACCAGAGGGGGGGCGCAGGAAGCTTTCTTT; CDR3 protein: CATRGGAQEAFF
D gene: TRBD1; clone size: many; V gene: TRBV6-2/TRBV6-3; J gene: TRBJ1-5; CDR3 DNA: TGTGCCAGCACCTTCAGGGGGACAGGGGGCATCAATCAGCCCCAGCATTTT; CDR3 protein: CASTFRGTGGINQPQHF
D gene: -; clone size: many; V gene: TRBV24-1; J gene: TRBJ1-1; CDR3 DNA: TGTGCCACCAGTCGGAGGGGGTTTCTCTCGGTGAACACTGAAGCTTTCTTT; CDR3 protein: CATSRRGFLSVNTEAFF
D gene: TRBD1; clone size: many; V gene: TRBV12-3/TRBV12-4; J gene: TRBJ1-1; CDR3 DNA: TGTGCCAGCAGTCCCGAGGACAGGGCGGGGGGGAACACTGAAGCTTTCTTT; CDR3 protein: CASSPEDRAGGNTEAFF
D gene: -; clone size: many; V gene: TRBV9; J gene: TRBJ1-6; CDR3 DNA: TGTGCCAGCAGCGTAGCCCAGGGATCAAATTCACCCCTCCACTTT; CDR3 protein: CASSVAQGSNSPLHF